This T cell receptor (beta chain) originates from a study of T cell responses to AZD1222 COVID-19 vaccine. Study-wide points: No day 14 peak samples; only post-peak repertoires were characterized.

To note about this clone: Its antigen remains unknown.

The V gene end was trimmed by 0 bases and the J gene end by 3 bases; junction bases not matched to a gene: 7. The CDR3 has 16 amino acids. CDR1 is LNHNV, CDR2 YYDKDF, per germline (reference sequence). Produced via immunoSEQ multiplex PCR; TCRdb's table is partial and in-frame only. The sample gives some 170,000 clones, roughly 88% of which show up once; more than 4% is in the top ten. The source is an adult who received the AZD1222 COVID-19 vaccine. J is TRBJ2-7 and V is TRBV15; 8 bases are a match to TRBD2. Sequenced here: peripheral blood, sampled 28 days after the second AZD1222 dose. The CDR3 region is CATSRDQAGGIYEQYF. The CDR3 DNA is TGTGCCACCAGCAGAGATCAGGCGGGGGGAATCTACGAGCAGTACTTC.